These 23 T cell receptor beta chains share one sample of origin, sequenced in a study of human T cells and chemical hapten exposure. TCRdb reprocessed the RACE reads via MiXCR and lists one record per CDR3 protein. The repertoire holds approximately 41,000 distinct CDR3 sequences, with 4% as singletons. Described time point: patch test 1, 2 weeks after DPC sensitization. Treatment given: therapeutic diphenylcyclopropenone sensitization with weekly scalp DPC. Extraction of total RNA was performed on unfractionated whole blood. The material was whole blood, obtained in connection with sensitization to the hapten diphenylcyclopropenone (DPC). These receptors all come from a man aged 50-59 years with alopecia areata. Some clones in this sample may be carry-over from other donors' samples.

At least ten counts were recorded for this clonotype. This chain uses TRBV29-1 with TRBJ2-3; D gene uncertain. With 2 bases removed from V and 2 bases from J, the gap between germline ends came to 8 bases. The CDR3 sequence is 13 residues long. Germline CDR1 SQVTM, CDR2 ANQGSEA. CDR3 residues: CSVERQYTDTQYF. CDR3 bases: TGCAGCGTTGAAAGGCAGTACACAGATACGCAGTATTTT.

This clonotype was recorded many times. This sequence joins TRBV30 and TRBJ2-3, with a possible D match to TRBD1 (5 bases). The length of the CDR3 is 12 residues. CDR1 and CDR2 (germline): GTSNPN, SVGIG (reference sequence). V gave up 4 bases and J gave up 0 bases, with 5 bases separating them. For the CDR3, the DNA is TGTGCCTGGACAGGGAGCACAGATACGCAGTATTTT. Its translation: CAWTGSTDTQYF.

This clonotype was seen at least ten times. The chain couples TRBV7-2 to TRBJ2-3; 7 positions agree with TRBD2. CDR3 length equals 13 residues. Looked up from germline, CDR1 is SGHTA and CDR2 is FQGNSA. J was trimmed by 11 bases and V by 0 bases; bases with no gene match: 5. CDR3 amino acids: CASSLAPSGKQYF. CDR3 bases: TGTGCCAGCAGCTTAGCGCCTAGCGGAAAGCAGTATTTT.

This clonotype has a count of ten or more. In nucleotides, the CDR3 is TGTGCCAGCAGTTTCAGCAGGGGGCGCACAGATACGCAGTATTTT. It yields the protein CASSFSRGRTDTQYF. This chain uses TRBV6-2 or TRBV6-3 with TRBJ2-3, with 8 bases lining up with TRBD1. In germline, CDR1 is MNHEY, CDR2 SVGEGT. CDR3 length: 15 amino acids. With 4 bases clipped from V and 1 base from J, the junction kept 4 bases outside the gene matches.

The sample holds many counts of this clonotype. V usage is TRBV6-5 and J usage is TRBJ1-1; D is unclear. The CDR3 has 15 residues. V lost 7 bases and J 0 bases, leaving 15 bases between the germline ends. Germline assignment: CDR1 MNHEY and CDR2 SVGAGI. CDR3 bases: TGTGCCAGCACTTTGTCTCGGGGAATGAACACTGAAGCTTTCTTT. Its translation is CASTLSRGMNTEAFF.

This clonotype showed up many times. The chain combines TRBV5-4 with TRBJ2-3, with D uncertain. The ends were cut back, 4 bases at V and 2 bases at J, with 11 bases in the middle. Germline-derived CDR1 and CDR2 are SGHNT and YYREEE (reference sequence). This CDR3 region has 14 residues. The CDR3 here is CASSPTGDTDTQYF. CDR3 sequence (DNA): TGTGCCAGCAGCCCCACTGGGGACACAGATACGCAGTATTTT.

This clonotype was recorded at least ten times. J is TRBJ2-1 and V is TRBV5-1, with 10 bases identical to TRBD2. This CDR3 spans 15 amino acids. Trimming removed 0 bases from V and 9 bases from J; junction bases left unmatched: 6. Germline CDR1 SGHRS, CDR2 YFSETQ. The CDR3 DNA sequence: TGCGCCAGCAGCTTGGGCCTAGCGGGAGCCAGTGAGCAGTTCTTC. This gives the protein CASSLGLAGASEQFF.

The gene calls are TRBV24-1 and TRBJ2-3, with D perhaps TRBD1 or TRBD2 (5 bases each). Germline V CDR1 and CDR2: KGHDR, SFDVKD. The CDR3 runs to 15 residues. Trimming took off 5 bases at V and 9 bases at J, with 20 bases between the two ends. The CDR3 sequence: CATSANSGGRGTQYF. The CDR3 coding sequence is TGTGCCACCAGTGCGAACAGCGGAGGAAGGGGCACGCAGTATTTT.

This clonotype was seen many times. V is TRBV29-1 and J is TRBJ2-7; 8 bases fit TRBD1. J lost 2 bases, V lost 5 bases, and 5 bases had no gene match. The germline gives CDR1 SQVTM, CDR2 ANQGSEA. The CDR3 length is 13 residues. CDR3 DNA: TGCAGCGTTCGACAGGGGAGAGCCTACGAGCAGTACTTC. Protein sequence: CSVRQGRAYEQYF.

In the case of this clonotype: A much more abundant neighbour one base away suggests this may be a read error. The chain's CDR3 is CANSLSSGSTYEQYF. CDR3 bases: TGTGCCAACAGTTTATCGAGCGGGAGTACCTACGAGCAGTACTTC. The gene calls are TRBV28 and TRBJ2-7; 8 bases agree with TRBD2. The CDR3 is made up of 15 amino acids. Germline CDR1 MDHEN, CDR2 SYDVKM. The full variable domain, its missing parts supplied by reference TRBV28 and TRBJ2-7, is DVKVTQSSRYLVKRTGEKVFLECVQDMDHENMFWYRQDPGLGLRLIYFSYDVKMKEKGDIPEGYSVSREKKERFSLILESASTNQTSMYLCANSLSSGSTYEQYFGPGTRLTVT.

This clonotype was detected many times. The chain joins TRBV7-8 to TRBJ1-6; D call uncertain. Trimming shortened V by 4 bases and J by 13 bases, and 20 bases separated the two germline ends. The germline gives CDR1 SGHVS, CDR2 FQNEAQ. This CDR3 is built from 15 residues. The CDR3 DNA is TGTGCCAGCAGCTCTACCCTTCCACCGGGAATGCCCCTCCACTTT. Protein product: CASSSTLPPGMPLHF. The full variable domain, with the rest looked up from reference TRBV7-8 and TRBJ1-6, is GAGVSQSPRYKVAKRGQDVALRCDPISGHVSLFWYQQALGQGPEFLTYFQNEAQLDKSGLPSDRFFAERPEGSVSTLKIQRTQQEDSAVYLCASSSTLPPGMPLHFGNGTRLTVT.

This clonotype showed up many times. The rearrangement uses TRBV20-1 and TRBJ2-1; tentatively, D is TRBD2 (5 bases). The CDR3 totals 15 residues. Germline CDR1 reads DFQATT; CDR2 reads SNEGSKA (reference sequence). V shed 1 base and J shed 5 bases, with 15 bases lying between them. The CDR3 spells CSARGSLDLNNEQFF. The CDR3, as DNA: TGCAGTGCTAGAGGGTCTCTGGACTTGAACAATGAGCAGTTCTTC.

This clonotype occurred a few times. The V call is TRBV20-1, the J call TRBJ2-3; 8 bases are shared with TRBD2. Germline assignment: CDR1 DFQATT and CDR2 SNEGSKA (reference sequence). The V segment lost 3 bases and the J segment 3 bases; nucleotides outside the gene matches: 5. There are 14 residues in the CDR3. The CDR3 spells CSARGAGVTDTQYF. CDR3 DNA: TGCAGTGCTAGGGGAGCGGGAGTGACAGATACGCAGTATTTT.

This clonotype appeared many times. The gene calls are TRBV12-3 or TRBV12-4 and TRBJ2-3, with 14 bases that match TRBD2. The V and J ends lost 6 bases and 3 bases, in that order; junction bases with no gene match: 5. The CDR3 sequence is 16 residues long. The CDR3 region is CASSPGTSGRTDTQYF. CDR3 DNA: TGTGCCAGCAGCCCGGGGACTAGCGGGAGAACAGATACGCAGTATTTT.

This clonotype showed up many times. The chain combines TRBV5-1 with TRBJ1-1, with 7 bases that match TRBD1. Trimming removed 4 bases from V and 5 bases from J; junction bases left unmatched: 8. Looked up from germline, CDR1 is SGHRS and CDR2 is YFSETQ. CDR3 length: 14 residues. The DNA of the CDR3 is TGCGCCAGCAGCCTACAGGGGTTAAGGACTGAAGCTTTCTTT. As protein: CASSLQGLRTEAFF.

This clonotype was recorded many times. The chain links TRBV29-1 to TRBJ2-4; D call uncertain. V was pared by 0 bases and J by 10 bases, with 13 bases between. The germline V gene has CDR1 SQVTM and CDR2 ANQGSEA. The CDR3 loop spans 13 amino acids. Here the CDR3 reads CSVEDGPLGIQYF. The CDR3 DNA sequence: TGCAGCGTTGAAGATGGGCCCTTAGGGATTCAGTACTTC.

This clonotype was observed many times. CDR3 DNA sequence: TGTGCCAGCAGTCAAGGACAGGGACACCCCTTCGAGCAGTACTTC. Encoded protein: CASSQGQGHPFEQYF. The chain uses TRBV2 and TRBJ2-7; 8 nucleotides line up with TRBD1. V lost 5 bases to trimming and J lost 6 bases; unmatched junction nucleotides: 12. The CDR3 is made up of 15 amino acids. In germline, CDR1 is SNHLY, CDR2 FYNNEI.

This clonotype has ten or more counts. The rearrangement uses TRBV6-5 and TRBJ1-5; weak D call: TRBD1 (5 bases). The V end lost 4 bases, the J end lost 8 bases, and 12 bases lay between the germline ends. The germline gives CDR1 MNHEY, CDR2 SVGAGI. The length of the CDR3 is 13 residues. The CDR3 DNA is TGTGCCAGCAGTTGGGCGAGGGGCAAGCCCCAGCATTTT. It encodes CASSWARGKPQHF.

This clonotype was seen repeatedly, ten times or more. The rearrangement joins TRBV29-1 to TRBJ2-4, with 9 bases lining up with TRBD1. V was pared by 1 base and J by 6 bases, with 1 base of the junction left unmatched. The V gene's germline CDR1 is SQVTM and CDR2 ANQGSEA. The CDR3 length is 13 residues. The CDR3, as DNA: TGCAGCGTTGAAGTGGGACAGGGAAACATTCAGTACTTC. Its protein product is CSVEVGQGNIQYF.

This clonotype was detected many times. CDR3 loop: CAWSVSGSAYNEQFF. CDR3 DNA sequence: TGTGCCTGGAGTGTAAGCGGGAGTGCATACAATGAGCAGTTCTTC. The rearrangement joins TRBV30 to TRBJ2-1; 8 bases align to TRBD2. J lost 4 bases, V lost 0 bases, and 5 bases had no gene match. This CDR3 has 15 amino acids. Germline CDR1 reads GTSNPN; CDR2 reads SVGIG (reference sequence).

This clonotype showed up many times. The gene calls are TRBV20-1 and TRBJ2-7; D call uncertain. Trimming stripped 4 bases from V and 5 bases from J, with 15 bases between. The CDR3 consists of 13 residues. Germline assignment: CDR1 DFQATT and CDR2 SNEGSKA (reference sequence). The CDR3 is CSANTGPSNEQYF. The CDR3 DNA sequence: TGCAGTGCTAACACCGGACCAAGTAACGAGCAGTACTTC.

At least ten counts were recorded for this clonotype. The V gene is TRBV12-3 or TRBV12-4, the J gene TRBJ2-2; no reliable D call. Between the trimmed V and J ends, which lost 6 bases and 2 bases, there was a span of 13 bases. This CDR3 has 15 amino acids. The CDR3 sequence: CASSQRLGNTGELFF. The CDR3 DNA reads as TGTGCCAGCAGCCAACGACTGGGAAACACCGGGGAGCTGTTTTTT.

A remark on this clonotype: A much larger clone is a single base away; this may be a read error. The chain joins TRBV30 to TRBJ2-2, with 8 nucleotides matching TRBD2. Germline values: CDR1 GTSNPN, CDR2 SVGIG (reference sequence). The CDR3 has 13 residues. The CDR3 DNA sequence: TGTGCCTTTAGCGGGACGGGAACCGGGGAGCTGGTTTTT. Translated: CAFSGTGTGELVF.